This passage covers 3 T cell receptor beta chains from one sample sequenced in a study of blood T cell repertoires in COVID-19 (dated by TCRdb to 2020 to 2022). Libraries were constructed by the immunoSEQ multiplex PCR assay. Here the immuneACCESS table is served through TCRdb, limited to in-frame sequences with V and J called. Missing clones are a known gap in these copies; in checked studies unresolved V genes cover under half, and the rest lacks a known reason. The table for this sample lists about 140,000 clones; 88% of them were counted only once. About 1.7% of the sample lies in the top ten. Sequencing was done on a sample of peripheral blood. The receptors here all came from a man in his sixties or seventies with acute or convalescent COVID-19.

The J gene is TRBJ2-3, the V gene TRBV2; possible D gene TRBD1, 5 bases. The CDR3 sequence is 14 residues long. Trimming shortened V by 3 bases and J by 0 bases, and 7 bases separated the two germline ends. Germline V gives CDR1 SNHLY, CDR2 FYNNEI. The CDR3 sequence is CASSDWTSTDTQYF. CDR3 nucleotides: TGTGCCAGCAGTGACTGGACAAGCACAGATACGCAGTATTTT.

CDR3 region: CASSLSGTSNEKLFF. CDR3 nucleotides: TGTGCCAGCAGCTTAAGCGGCACGTCTAATGAAAAACTGTTTTTT. The chain recombines TRBV5-4 with TRBJ1-4, with unresolved D. Germline V gives CDR1 SGHNT, CDR2 YYREEE (reference sequence). This CDR3 spans 15 amino acids. Trimming removed 2 bases at V and 3 bases at J, with 11 bases between.

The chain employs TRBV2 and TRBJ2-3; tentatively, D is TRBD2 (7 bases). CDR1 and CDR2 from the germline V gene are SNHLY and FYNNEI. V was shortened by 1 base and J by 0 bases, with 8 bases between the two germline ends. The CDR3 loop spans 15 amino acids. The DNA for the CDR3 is TGTGCCAGCAGTGAAGAGGGGGGGAGCACAGATACGCAGTATTTT. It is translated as CASSEEGGSTDTQYF.